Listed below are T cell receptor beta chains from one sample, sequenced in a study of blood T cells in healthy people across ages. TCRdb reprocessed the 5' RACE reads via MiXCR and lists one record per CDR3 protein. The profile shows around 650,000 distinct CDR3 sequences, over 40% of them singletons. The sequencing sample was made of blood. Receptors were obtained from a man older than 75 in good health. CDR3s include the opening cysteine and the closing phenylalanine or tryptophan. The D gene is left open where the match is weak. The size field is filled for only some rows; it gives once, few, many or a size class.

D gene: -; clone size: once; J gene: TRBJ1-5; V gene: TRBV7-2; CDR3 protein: CASSLYGFGDQPQHF; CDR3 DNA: TGTGCCAGCAGCTTATACGGGTTTGGGGATCAGCCCCAGCATTTT
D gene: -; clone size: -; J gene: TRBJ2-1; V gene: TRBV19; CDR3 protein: CASSINPPGGGYNEQFF; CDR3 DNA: TGTGCCAGTAGTATAAATCCCCCAGGGGGAGGGTACAATGAGCAGTTCTTC
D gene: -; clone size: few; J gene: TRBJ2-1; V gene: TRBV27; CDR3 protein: CASSRGRKYNEQFF; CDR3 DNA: TGTGCCAGCTCGAGGGGCCGGAAATACAATGAGCAGTTCTTC
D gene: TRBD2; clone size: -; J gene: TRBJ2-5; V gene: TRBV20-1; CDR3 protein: CSAREGEGLKTQYF; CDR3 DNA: TGCAGTGCTAGAGAAGGGGAGGGGTTGAAGACCCAGTACTTC
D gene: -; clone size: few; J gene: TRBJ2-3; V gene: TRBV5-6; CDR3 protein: CASSLVGGEEDTQYF; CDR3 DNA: TGTGCCAGCAGCTTGGTGGGGGGAGAGGAAGATACGCAGTATTTT
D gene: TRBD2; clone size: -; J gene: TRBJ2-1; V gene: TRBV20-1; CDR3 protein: CSARQLGTSSYNEQFF; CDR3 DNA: TGCAGTGCTAGGCAACTAGGGACTAGCTCCTACAATGAGCAGTTCTTC
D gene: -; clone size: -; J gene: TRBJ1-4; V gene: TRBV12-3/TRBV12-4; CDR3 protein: CASTRTRNEKLFF; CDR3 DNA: TGTGCCAGCACACGAACTCGAAATGAAAAACTGTTTTTT
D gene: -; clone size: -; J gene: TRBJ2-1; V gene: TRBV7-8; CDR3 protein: CASSLRGSERRGRFF; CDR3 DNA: TGTGCCAGCAGCTTACGAGGGTCGGAGCGGCGGGGTCGGTTCTTC
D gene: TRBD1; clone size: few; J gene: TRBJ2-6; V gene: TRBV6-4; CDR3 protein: CASSRGTGGSGANVLTF; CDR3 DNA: TGTGCCAGCAGTCGGGGGACAGGGGGGTCTGGGGCCAACGTCCTGACTTTC
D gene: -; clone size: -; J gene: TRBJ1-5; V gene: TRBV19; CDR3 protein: CASSNQADLQAQPQHF; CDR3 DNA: TGTGCCAGTAGTAACCAGGCGGACCTTCAGGCACAGCCCCAGCATTTT
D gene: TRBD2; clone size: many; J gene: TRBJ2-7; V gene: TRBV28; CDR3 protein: CASSPQGLVPDEQYF; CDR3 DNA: TGTGCCAGCAGCCCCCAGGGACTAGTGCCCGACGAGCAGTACTTC
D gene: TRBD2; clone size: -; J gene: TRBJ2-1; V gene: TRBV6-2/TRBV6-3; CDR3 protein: CASSPQGLAGGHNEQFF; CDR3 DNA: TGTGCCAGCAGCCCTCAGGGTCTAGCGGGGGGACACAATGAGCAGTTCTTC
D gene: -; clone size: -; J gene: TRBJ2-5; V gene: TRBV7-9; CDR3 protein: CATDDRGGSDEQYF; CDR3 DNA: TGTGCCACCGATGATAGGGGGGGTTCGGATGAGCAGTACTTC
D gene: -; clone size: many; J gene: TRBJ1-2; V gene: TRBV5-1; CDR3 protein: CASSLSGANGYTF; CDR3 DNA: TGCGCCAGCAGCCTCTCGGGGGCCAATGGCTACACCTTC
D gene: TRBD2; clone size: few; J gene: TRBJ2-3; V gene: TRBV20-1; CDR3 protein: CSAQTTASGTRDTQYF; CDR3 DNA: TGCAGTGCCCAAACTACCGCTAGCGGCACTCGAGATACGCAGTATTTT
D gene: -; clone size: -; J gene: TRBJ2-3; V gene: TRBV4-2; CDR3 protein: CASSQEAPGPRGDTQYF; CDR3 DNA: TGTGCCAGCAGCCAAGAAGCGCCGGGACCTAGGGGAGATACGCAGTATTTT
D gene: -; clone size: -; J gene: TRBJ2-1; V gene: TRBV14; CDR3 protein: CASSLPTRSSYNEQFF; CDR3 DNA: TGTGCCAGCAGCCTACCGACCCGGAGCTCCTACAATGAGCAGTTCTTC
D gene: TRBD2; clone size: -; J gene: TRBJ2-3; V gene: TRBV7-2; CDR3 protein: CASSLAGREVDTQYF; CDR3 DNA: TGTGCCAGCAGCTTAGCTGGGCGGGAGGTAGATACGCAGTATTTT
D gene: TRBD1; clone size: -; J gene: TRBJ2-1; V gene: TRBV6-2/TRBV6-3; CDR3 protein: CASSLGQGLEQFF; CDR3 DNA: TGTGCCAGCAGCCTCGGACAGGGGCTTGAGCAGTTCTTC
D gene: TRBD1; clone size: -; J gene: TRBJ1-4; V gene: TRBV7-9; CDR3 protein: CASSLGQGRGEKLFF; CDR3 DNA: TGTGCCAGCAGCTTAGGACAGGGGAGGGGTGAAAAACTGTTTTTT
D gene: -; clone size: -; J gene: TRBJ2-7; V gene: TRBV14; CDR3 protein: CASSQDLGGRNYEQYF; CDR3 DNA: TGTGCCAGCAGCCAAGATTTGGGGGGACGGAACTACGAGCAGTACTTC
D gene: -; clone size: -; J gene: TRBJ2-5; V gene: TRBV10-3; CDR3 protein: CATSEPGQQETQYF; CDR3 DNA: TGTGCCACCAGTGAGCCGGGACAACAAGAGACCCAGTACTTC
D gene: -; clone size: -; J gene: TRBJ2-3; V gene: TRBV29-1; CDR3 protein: CSAETDTDTQYF; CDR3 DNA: TGCAGCGCAGAGACAGACACAGATACGCAGTATTTT
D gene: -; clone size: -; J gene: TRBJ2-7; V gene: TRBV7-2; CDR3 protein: CASSQPVLGYEQYF; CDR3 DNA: TGTGCCAGCAGCCAACCGGTACTGGGCTACGAGCAGTACTTC
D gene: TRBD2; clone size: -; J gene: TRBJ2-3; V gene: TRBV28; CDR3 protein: CASSPSGTNTDTQYF; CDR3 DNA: TGTGCCAGCAGCCCTTCCGGGACTAACACAGATACGCAGTATTTT
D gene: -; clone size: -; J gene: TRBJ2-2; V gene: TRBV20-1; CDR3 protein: CSASDSGVSGELFF; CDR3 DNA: TGCAGTGCTAGTGATAGCGGAGTTAGTGGGGAGCTGTTTTTT
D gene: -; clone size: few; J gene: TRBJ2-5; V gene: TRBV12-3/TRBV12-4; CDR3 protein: CASSLFSQNQETQYF; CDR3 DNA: TGTGCCAGCAGTTTGTTCTCTCAGAACCAAGAGACCCAGTACTTC
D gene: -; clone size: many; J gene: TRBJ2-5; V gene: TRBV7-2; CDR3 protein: CASSDDGGIETQYF; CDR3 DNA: TGTGCCAGCAGCGACGATGGAGGGATTGAGACCCAGTACTTC